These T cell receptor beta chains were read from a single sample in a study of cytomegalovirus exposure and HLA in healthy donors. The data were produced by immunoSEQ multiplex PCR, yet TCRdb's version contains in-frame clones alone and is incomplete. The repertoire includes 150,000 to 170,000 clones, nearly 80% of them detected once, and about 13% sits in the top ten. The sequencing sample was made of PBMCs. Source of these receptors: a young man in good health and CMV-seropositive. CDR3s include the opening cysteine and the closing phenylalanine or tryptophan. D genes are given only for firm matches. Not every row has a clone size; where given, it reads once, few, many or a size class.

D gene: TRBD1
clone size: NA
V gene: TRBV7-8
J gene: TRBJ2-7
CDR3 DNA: TGTGCCAGCAGCCCAGGGACAGCCGAGCAGTACTTC
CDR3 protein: CASSPGTAEQYF

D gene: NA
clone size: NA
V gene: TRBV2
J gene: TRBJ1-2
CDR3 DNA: TGTGCCAGCAGTGAAGTGGCAGGATTAGTTAACTATGGCTACACCTTC
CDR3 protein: CASSEVAGLVNYGYTF

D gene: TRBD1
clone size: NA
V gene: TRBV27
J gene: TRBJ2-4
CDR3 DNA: TGTGCCAGCAGCCCAGGGTTAACAGGGGGATTCGTCAAAAACATTCAGTACTTC
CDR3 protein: CASSPGLTGGFVKNIQYF

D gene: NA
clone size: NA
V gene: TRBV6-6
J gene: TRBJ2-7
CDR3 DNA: TGTGCCAGCAGTTACAAAATGGGAGGTGGAGGCTACGAGCAGTACTTC
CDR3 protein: CASSYKMGGGGYEQYF

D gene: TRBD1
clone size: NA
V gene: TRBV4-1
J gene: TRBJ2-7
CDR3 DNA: TGCGCCAGCAGCCAGGAACCGGGACAGGTGGCCTACGAGCAGTACTTC
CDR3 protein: CASSQEPGQVAYEQYF

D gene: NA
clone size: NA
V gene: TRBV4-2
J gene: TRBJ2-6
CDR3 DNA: TGTGCCAGCAGCCAAGTCATGTCTGGGGCCAACGTCCTGACTTTC
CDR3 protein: CASSQVMSGANVLTF

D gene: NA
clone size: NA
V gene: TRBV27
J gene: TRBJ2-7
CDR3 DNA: TGTGCCAGCAGATCTCGGGAGTGGTCTAAGTACGAGCAGTACTTC
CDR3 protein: CASRSREWSKYEQYF

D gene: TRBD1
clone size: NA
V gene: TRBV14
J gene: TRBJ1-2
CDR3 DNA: TGTGCCAGCAGCCAAGGCGGGACAGTCTATGGCTACACCTTC
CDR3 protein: CASSQGGTVYGYTF

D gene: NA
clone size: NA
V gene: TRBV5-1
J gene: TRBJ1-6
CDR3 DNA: TGCGCCAGCAGCTCGCCCTCTGGACAAAATAATTCACCCCTCCACTTT
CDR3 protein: CASSSPSGQNNSPLHF

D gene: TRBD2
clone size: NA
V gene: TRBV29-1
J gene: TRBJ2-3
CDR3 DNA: TGCAGCGTGGCTAGCGGCAGCACAGATACGCAGTATTTT
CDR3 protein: CSVASGSTDTQYF

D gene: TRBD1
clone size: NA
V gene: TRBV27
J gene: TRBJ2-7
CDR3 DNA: TGTGCCAGCAGTACTACCGGGACAGCGACCTACGAGCAGTACTTC
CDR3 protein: CASSTTGTATYEQYF

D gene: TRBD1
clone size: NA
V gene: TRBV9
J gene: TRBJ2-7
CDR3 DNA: TGTGCCAGCAGCTCTGAGACAGGGACCTACGAGCAGTACTTC
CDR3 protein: CASSSETGTYEQYF

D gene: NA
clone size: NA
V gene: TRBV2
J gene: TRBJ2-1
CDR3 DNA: TGTGCCAGCAGTGAGGCAGGTCAGTCTGAGCAGTTCTTC
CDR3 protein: CASSEAGQSEQFF

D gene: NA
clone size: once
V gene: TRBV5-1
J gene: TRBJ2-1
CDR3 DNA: TGCGCCAGCAGGGAGAGGGTGGGTCGTAACAATGAGCAGTTCTTC
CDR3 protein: CASRERVGRNNEQFF

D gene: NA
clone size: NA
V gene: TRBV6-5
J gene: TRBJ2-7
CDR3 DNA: TGTGCCAGCAGTTACTCCGGGGGTCCCTACGAGCAGTACTTC
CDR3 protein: CASSYSGGPYEQYF

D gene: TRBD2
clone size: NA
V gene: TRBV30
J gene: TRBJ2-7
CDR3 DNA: TGTGCCTGGAGTAAGCGGGAGGCCACCTACGAGCAGTACTTC
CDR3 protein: CAWSKREATYEQYF

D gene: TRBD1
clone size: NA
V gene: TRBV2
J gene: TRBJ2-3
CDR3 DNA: TGTGCCAGCACTAGGGACAGGGGTAGCACAGATACGCAGTATTTT
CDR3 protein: CASTRDRGSTDTQYF

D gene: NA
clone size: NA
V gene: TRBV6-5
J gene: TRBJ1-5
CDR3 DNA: TGTGCCAGCCGTAACATCGGGGATCAGCCCCAGCATTTT
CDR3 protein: CASRNIGDQPQHF

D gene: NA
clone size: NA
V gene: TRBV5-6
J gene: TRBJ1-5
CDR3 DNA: TGTGCCAGCAGTTCCCACAGCTTCAATCAGCCCCAGCATTTT
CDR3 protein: CASSSHSFNQPQHF

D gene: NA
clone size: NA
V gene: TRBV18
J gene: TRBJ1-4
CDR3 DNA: TGTGCCAGTACCCGGGGGTTAGATGAAAAACTGTTTTTT
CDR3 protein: CASTRGLDEKLFF

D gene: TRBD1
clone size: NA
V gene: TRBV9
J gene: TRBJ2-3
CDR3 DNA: TGTGCCAGCAGCGTAGGAGGAGGACAGGGGGGTACGCAGTATTTT
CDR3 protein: CASSVGGGQGGTQYF

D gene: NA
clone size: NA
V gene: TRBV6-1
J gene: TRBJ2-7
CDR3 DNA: TGTGCCAGCAGTGAGTTGAGCTACGAGCAGTACTTC
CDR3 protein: CASSELSYEQYF

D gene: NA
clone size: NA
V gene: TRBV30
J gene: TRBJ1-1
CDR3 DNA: TGTGCCTGGACGGCCGGGTGGAACACTGAAGCTTTCTTT
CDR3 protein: CAWTAGWNTEAFF

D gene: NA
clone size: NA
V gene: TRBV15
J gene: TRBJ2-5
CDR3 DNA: TGTGCCACCAGCACCCCAGGGAACCAAGAGACCCAGTACTTC
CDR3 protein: CATSTPGNQETQYF

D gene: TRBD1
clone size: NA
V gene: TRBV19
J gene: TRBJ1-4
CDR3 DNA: TGTGCCAGTAGTGCAACACTCGGGACAGGGTATGAAAAACTGTTTTTT
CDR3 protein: CASSATLGTGYEKLFF

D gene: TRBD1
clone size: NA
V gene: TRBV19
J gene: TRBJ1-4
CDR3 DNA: TGTGCCAGTAGCTCGGACAGGCAAAAAAGGGGTGAAAAACTGTTTTTT
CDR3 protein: CASSSDRQKRGEKLFF

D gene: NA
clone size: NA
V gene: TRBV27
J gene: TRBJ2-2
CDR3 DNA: TGTGCCAGCAGACAAGACACTTACACCGGGGAGCTGTTTTTT
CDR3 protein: CASRQDTYTGELFF

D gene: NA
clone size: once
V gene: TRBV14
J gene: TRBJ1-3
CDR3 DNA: TGTGCCAGCAGCCGGGACACCGGAAACACCATATATTTT
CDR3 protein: CASSRDTGNTIYF

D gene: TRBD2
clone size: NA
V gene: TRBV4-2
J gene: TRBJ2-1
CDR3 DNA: TGTGCCAGCAGCCAAGATCTTGAAGCGGGGGTGAATGAGCAGTTCTTC
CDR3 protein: CASSQDLEAGVNEQFF

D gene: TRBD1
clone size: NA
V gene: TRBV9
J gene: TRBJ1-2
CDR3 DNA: TGTGCCAGCAGCGTCCACGACAGGGATTATGGCTACACCTTC
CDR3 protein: CASSVHDRDYGYTF

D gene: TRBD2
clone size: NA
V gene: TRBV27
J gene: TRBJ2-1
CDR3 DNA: TGTGCCAGCAGTTTATTAGCGGGAAACAAAAACAATGAGCAGTTCTTC
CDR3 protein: CASSLLAGNKNNEQFF

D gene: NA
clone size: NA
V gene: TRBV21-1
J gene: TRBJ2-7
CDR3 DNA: TGTGCCAGCAGCTCATCTCCCCGGGGACAGGGGTTTTACGAGCAGTACTTC
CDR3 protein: CASSSSPRGQGFYEQYF

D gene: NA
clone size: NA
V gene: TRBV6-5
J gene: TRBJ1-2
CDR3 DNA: TGTGCCAGCAGTTACGTTGCAGGGGAAGGCGGCTACACCTTC
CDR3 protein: CASSYVAGEGGYTF

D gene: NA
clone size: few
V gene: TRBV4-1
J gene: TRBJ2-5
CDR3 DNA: TGCGCCAGCAGCCAAGGACATTTAGAGACCCAGTACTTC
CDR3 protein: CASSQGHLETQYF

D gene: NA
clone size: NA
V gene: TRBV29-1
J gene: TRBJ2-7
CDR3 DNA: TGCAGCGTCCACACCCCAGGGGAACGAGGGCAGTACTTC
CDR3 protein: CSVHTPGERGQYF

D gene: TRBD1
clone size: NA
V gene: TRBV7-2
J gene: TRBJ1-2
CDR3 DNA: TGTGCCAGCAGCTTGGGACAGGACTACTATGGCTACACCTTC
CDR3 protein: CASSLGQDYYGYTF

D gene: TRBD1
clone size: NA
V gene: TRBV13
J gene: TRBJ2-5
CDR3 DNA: TGTGCCAGCAGCACAGGGACAGCCGCTATGGCCCAGTACTTC
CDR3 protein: CASSTGTAAMAQYF

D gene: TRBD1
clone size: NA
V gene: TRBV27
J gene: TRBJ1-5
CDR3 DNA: TGTGCCAGCAGACCTCCCCGGACAGGGGAAGGCAATCAGCCCCAGCATTTT
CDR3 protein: CASRPPRTGEGNQPQHF

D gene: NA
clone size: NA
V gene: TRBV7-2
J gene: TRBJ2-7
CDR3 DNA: TGTGCCAGCAGCTTAGATGGGGCGGCCTACGAGCAGTACTTC
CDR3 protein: CASSLDGAAYEQYF

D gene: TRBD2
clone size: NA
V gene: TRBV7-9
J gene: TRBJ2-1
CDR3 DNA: TGTGCCAGCAGCCTTGTTTCTAGCGGACCTAACAATGAGCAGTTCTTC
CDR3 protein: CASSLVSSGPNNEQFF

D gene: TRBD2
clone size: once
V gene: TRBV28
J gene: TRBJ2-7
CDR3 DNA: TGTGCCAGCAGTCTCGGGACTAGCGGGAGGAACTACGAGCAGTACTTC
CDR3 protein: CASSLGTSGRNYEQYF

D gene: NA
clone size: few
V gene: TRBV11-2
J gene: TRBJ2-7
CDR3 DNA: TGTGCCAGCAGCCCACGGACTACATTCTACGAGCAGTACTTC
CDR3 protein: CASSPRTTFYEQYF

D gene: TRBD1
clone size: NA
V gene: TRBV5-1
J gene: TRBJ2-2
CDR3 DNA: TGCGCCAGCAGGACGGGGACAGGGGGCTTCACCGGGGAGCTGTTTTTT
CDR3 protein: CASRTGTGGFTGELFF

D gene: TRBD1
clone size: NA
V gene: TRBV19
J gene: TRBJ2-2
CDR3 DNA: TGTGCCAGTAGTAGGGGACAGCAGAACACCGGGGAGCTGTTTTTT
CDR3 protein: CASSRGQQNTGELFF